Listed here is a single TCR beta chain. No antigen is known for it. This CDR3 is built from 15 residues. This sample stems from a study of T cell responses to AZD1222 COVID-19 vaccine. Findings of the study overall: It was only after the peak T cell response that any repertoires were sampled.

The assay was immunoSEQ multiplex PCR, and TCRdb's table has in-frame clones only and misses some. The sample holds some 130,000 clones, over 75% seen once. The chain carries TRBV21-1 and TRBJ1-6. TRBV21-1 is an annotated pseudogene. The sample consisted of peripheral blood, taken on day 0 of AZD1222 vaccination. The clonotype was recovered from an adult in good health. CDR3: CATSPPGLGGSPLHF. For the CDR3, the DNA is TGTGCCACCAGCCCCCCCGGACTGGGGGGCTCACCCCTCCACTTT.